This T cell receptor (beta chain) was identified during a study of TIL therapy for anti-PD-1-resistant metastatic lung cancer. The libraries were made with immunoSEQ v3. Produced via immunoSEQ multiplex PCR; TCRdb's table is partial and in-frame only. Altogether about 47,000 clones are present, 80% to 90% being singletons, with the ten largest covering 5%. The V and J ends lost 1 base and 1 base respectively, with 17 bases between them. This CDR3 comprises 18 residues. Germline values: CDR1 LGHNA, CDR2 YNFKEQ. Time point denoted: pre-treatment sample, taken before nivolumab and TIL therapy. The chain combines TRBV4-2 with TRBJ1-3; D not certain. This TCR was recovered from a person aged 25-79 years with non-small cell lung cancer. The material was blood, obtained at baseline. CDR3 amino acids: CASSQGARPGESGNTIYF. CDR3 nucleotide sequence: TGTGCCAGCAGCCAAGGGGCAAGACCAGGAGAATCTGGAAACACCATATATTTT.